The clone carrying this T cell receptor beta chain was detected only once. Its antigen is as yet unknown. Every one of the patients relapsed after autologous stem cell transplantation (brentuximab vedotin exposure was variable). Assay: immunoSEQ multiplex PCR; the TCRdb copy retains only in-frame clones and omits some. The sample lists 35,000 to 55,000 clones; approximately 70% were seen once. V lost 5 bases, J lost 5 bases, and 15 bases lay in between. The CDR3 totals 14 residues. CDR1 MNHEY and CDR2 SMNVEV come from the germline V gene (reference sequence). The sample belongs to a study of PD-1 blockade in classical Hodgkin lymphoma. Points from the study as a whole: While CD8+ TCR diversity did not rise significantly by C4D1, CD4+ TCR diversity did.

Source: peripheral blood mononuclear cells (PBMCs), taken before the second cycle of nivolumab. V is TRBV27 and J is TRBJ1-2; D gene ambiguous. This TCR derives from a human donor with classical Hodgkin lymphoma. The CDR3 DNA follows: TGTGCCAGCAGTGGGTCGGGGTTGTTGTATGGCTACACCTTC. Translating gives CASSGSGLLYGYTF.